The entry that follows covers one T cell receptor beta chain sequence. Its antigen is as yet unknown. TCRdb fed the 5' RACE reads into MiXCR, producing one record per CDR3 protein. The sample yields roughly 25,000 distinct CDR3 sequences, about a sixth seen once. This sample stems from a study of CD8 T cells in ankylosing spondylitis. Study findings and constraints: Blood from ankylosing spondylitis patients appeared to carry a characteristic roughly eight-variant TCR beta motif.

V was trimmed by 7 bases and J by 5 bases, leaving 18 bases between them. The CDR3 spans 14 residues. The sequenced material came from blood. The gene calls are TRBV12-3 or TRBV12-4 and TRBJ2-7; possibly TRBD1 for D (5 bases). The origin of this receptor is a male donor with ankylosing spondylitis or in good health (not recorded which). CDR3: CASTKRAGWDEQYF. DNA for the CDR3: TGTGCCAGCACTAAAAGGGCAGGGTGGGACGAGCAGTACTTC.